One sample yielded the 30 T cell receptor beta chains listed below, sequenced in a study of cytomegalovirus exposure and HLA in healthy donors. The method was immunoSEQ multiplex PCR; TCRdb's version includes in-frame clones alone and lacks a portion of them. Among around 150,000 clones, approximately 96% were seen once, and the ten largest hold 0.8% to 0.95%. Input material: PBMCs. These receptors came from a woman aged 18-30 years in good health and CMV-seronegative.

The chain recombines TRBV27 with TRBJ1-6; maybe TRBD1 (5 bases). There are 15 residues in the CDR3. V was shortened by 6 bases and J by 2 bases, with 11 bases between the two germline ends. The V gene's germline CDR1 is MNHEY and CDR2 SMNVEV (reference sequence). The CDR3 region has the DNA TGTGCCAGCAGACGATCAGGGACCTATAATTCACCCCTCCACTTT. Protein sequence: CASRRSGTYNSPLHF.

The rearrangement uses TRBV27 and TRBJ1-5, with TRBD1 as a possible D gene (5 bases). This CDR3 comprises 13 residues. Trimming removed 4 bases at V and 3 bases at J, with 7 bases between. Germline loops: CDR1 MNHEY, CDR2 SMNVEV (reference sequence). The CDR3, as DNA: TGTGCCAGCAGTTCAGGGTCCAATCAGCCCCAGCATTTT. It translates to CASSSGSNQPQHF.

The chain couples TRBV7-2 to TRBJ1-6, with 8 bases lining up with TRBD1. V lost 5 bases to trimming and J lost 4 bases; unmatched junction nucleotides: 7. The germline V gene encodes CDR1 SGHTA and CDR2 FQGNSA. The CDR3 is 16 amino acids. The CDR3 bases are TGTGCCAGCAGCGCCCAGGGGGCGGGATATAATTCACCCCTCCACTTT. It encodes CASSAQGAGYNSPLHF.

The V and J genes are TRBV5-4 and TRBJ1-1; 9 bases map to TRBD1. Trimming took 0 bases from V and 7 from J; bases not matched to a gene: 7. Germline assignment: CDR1 SGHNT and CDR2 YYREEE (reference sequence). CDR3 length: 15 amino acids. CDR3 sequence: CASSLAKGQGSEAFF. Written as DNA, the CDR3 is TGTGCCAGCAGCTTGGCCAAGGGACAGGGAAGTGAAGCTTTCTTT.

The rearrangement uses TRBV21-1 and TRBJ2-3; the listed D gene, TRBD2, was not tested against the DNA. TRBV21-1 has pseudogene status. This CDR3 spans 15 amino acids. The CDR3, as DNA: TGTGCCAGCAGCAAAGCGGGGGGGGCATCGGATACGCAGTATTTT. Amino acids: CASSKAGGASDTQYF.

V and J are TRBV5-1 and TRBJ2-1; 9 bases match TRBD2. Germline CDR1 is SGHRS and CDR2 is YFSETQ. There are 16 residues in the CDR3. Trimming took 0 bases from V and 2 from J; bases not matched to a gene: 3. The CDR3: CASSLVSSGAYNEQFF. The CDR3, as DNA: TGCGCCAGCAGCTTGGTGTCTAGCGGGGCCTACAATGAGCAGTTCTTC.

The chain employs TRBV21-1 and TRBJ2-5; the D call of TRBD2 is as the table states it, not checked on the DNA. TRBV21-1 is classified as a pseudogene. This CDR3 contains 15 residues. This chain's CDR3 is CASSLAGEVQETQYF. CDR3 in DNA: TGTGCCAGCAGCTTAGCGGGGGAAGTGCAAGAGACCCAGTACTTC.

V and J are TRBV6-5 and TRBJ2-1; 7 nucleotides line up with TRBD1. The CDR3 has 16 amino acids. Germline CDR1 MNHEY, CDR2 SVGAGI. Trimming took 0 bases from V and 6 from J; bases not matched to a gene: 8. CDR3 nucleotides: TGTGCCAGCAGTTACTCCGCAGGGGGTTATGGCAATGAGCAGTTCTTC. Residues: CASSYSAGGYGNEQFF.

V is TRBV10-3 and J is TRBJ1-3, with 10 bases fitting TRBD1. The CDR3 is 19 amino acids. V shed 2 bases and J 0 bases; nucleotides not matched to a gene: 10. Germline loops: CDR1 ENHRY, CDR2 SYGVKD. The CDR3 here is CAISERGTGVTSSGNTIYF. The CDR3 nucleotides are TGTGCCATCAGTGAGAGGGGGACAGGGGTAACTAGCTCTGGAAACACCATATATTTT.

This clone was seen just once. DNA for the CDR3: TGTGCCACCAGCAGAGATCCACAGCCATCCGTTCACTACACCTTC. Translating it yields CATSRDPQPSVHYTF. The V and J genes are TRBV15 and TRBJ1-2; no reliable D call. This CDR3 is built from 15 residues. The germline V gene has CDR1 LNHNV and CDR2 YYDKDF (reference sequence). V was cut by 0 bases and J by 10 bases, with 18 bases left in between.

The chain uses TRBV6-5 and TRBJ1-1; 9 nucleotides line up with TRBD1. CDR1 is MNHEY, CDR2 SVGAGI, per germline. The CDR3 runs 14 residues. The V segment lost 2 bases and the J segment 3 bases; nucleotides outside the gene matches: 1. The CDR3 coding sequence is TGTGCCAGCAGTTACCGGACAGGGGACACTGAAGCTTTCTTT. Encoded protein: CASSYRTGDTEAFF.

V is TRBV5-1 and J is TRBJ1-2, with 7 bases lining up with TRBD1. The CDR3 covers 14 residues. V dropped 0 bases and J dropped 6; count of bases not matched to a gene: 5. Germline lookup yields CDR1 SGHRS and CDR2 YFSETQ. CDR3 protein: CASSLAMTGNGYTF. CDR3 DNA sequence: TGCGCCAGCAGCTTGGCAATGACAGGGAATGGCTACACCTTC.

This chain links TRBV5-1 with TRBJ2-5; 10 bases map to TRBD2. This CDR3 is built from 15 residues. CDR1 SGHRS and CDR2 YFSETQ come from the germline V gene. Germline trimming cut 5 bases from V and 1 base from J; bases unmatched to any gene: 5. CDR3 in DNA: TGCGCCAGCAGTATGACTAGCGGGTCCCAAGAGACCCAGTACTTC. As protein: CASSMTSGSQETQYF.

V and J are TRBV18 and TRBJ2-2; 8 nucleotides match TRBD1. This CDR3 region has 16 residues. V shed 2 bases, J shed 6 bases, and the junction held 8 bases outside the gene matches. Germline assignment: CDR1 KGHSH and CDR2 LQKENI. The CDR3 sequence: CASSPFFDRGAGELFF. CDR3 nucleotides: TGTGCCAGCTCACCATTTTTCGACAGGGGCGCCGGGGAGCTGTTTTTT. Drawing the rest from reference TRBV18 and TRBJ2-2, the complete variable domain is NAGVMQNPRHLVRRRGQEARLRCSPMKGHSHVYWYRQLPEEGLKFMVYLQKENIIDESGMPKERFSAEFPKEGPSILRIQQVVRGDSAAYFCASSPFFDRGAGELFFGEGSRLTVL.

The CDR3 DNA is TGTGCCACCCACCCCGGGGGGAATTCACCCCTCCACTTT. Protein sequence: CATHPGGNSPLHF. This chain joins TRBV19 and TRBJ1-6, with D possibly matching TRBD1 (5 bases). The CDR3 contains 13 residues. V was trimmed by 10 bases and J by 7 bases, leaving 14 bases between them. Per the germline V gene, CDR1 is LNHDA and CDR2 is SQIVND (reference sequence).

The rearrangement links TRBV5-1 to TRBJ2-3; D is possibly TRBD1 (5 bases). V lost 0 bases and J 7 bases, leaving 18 bases between the germline ends. The CDR3 is 16 amino acids. Germline V CDR1 and CDR2: SGHRS, YFSETQ. This CDR3 reads CASSLVGDLGRYTQYF. CDR3 DNA: TGCGCCAGCAGCTTGGTTGGGGATTTGGGGCGATATACGCAGTATTTT.

This clone is a singleton in its sample. This rearrangement joins TRBV4-1 to TRBJ2-7, with a tentative D call TRBD1 (6 bases). This CDR3 comprises 15 residues. Germline V CDR1 and CDR2: MGHRA, YSYEKL. The V end was cut by 3 bases, the J end by 0 bases, with 12 bases between. The DNA for the CDR3 is TGCGCCAGCAGCCACGGACAGCAACTCTCCTACGAGCAGTACTTC. It yields the protein CASSHGQQLSYEQYF.

The rearrangement links TRBV27 to TRBJ2-1; D remains unclear. The CDR3 runs to 13 residues. Germline CDR1 is MNHEY and CDR2 is SMNVEV (reference sequence). V was shortened by 6 bases and J by 6 bases, with 12 bases between the two germline ends. The CDR3: CASREVATNEQFF. The CDR3 region has the DNA TGTGCCAGCAGAGAGGTAGCCACCAATGAGCAGTTCTTC.

The V and J genes are TRBV4-2 and TRBJ2-3; 13 nucleotides match TRBD2. This CDR3 spans 18 amino acids. Per the germline V gene, CDR1 is LGHNA and CDR2 is YNFKEQ. Unmatched junction bases numbered 7, after V lost 4 bases and J lost 0 bases. The DNA for the CDR3 is TGTGCCAGCAGCCCGGAGACTAGCGGGGGGCTGAGCACAGATACGCAGTATTTT. Residues: CASSPETSGGLSTDTQYF.

The chain employs TRBV4-3 and TRBJ1-1, with D unresolved. The germline V gene encodes CDR1 LGHNA and CDR2 YSLEER. The CDR3 covers 14 residues. Trimming shortened V by 0 bases and J by 5 bases, and 10 bases separated the two germline ends. CDR3 sequence (DNA): TGCGCCAGCAGCCAAGACCCGAGGGCGACTGAAGCTTTCTTT. It is translated as CASSQDPRATEAFF.

The V gene is TRBV6-9, the J gene TRBJ2-3; 13 bases line up with TRBD2. The ends lost 8 bases at V and 0 bases at J; junction bases unmatched: 5. CDR3 length: 16 amino acids. Germline V gives CDR1 MNHGY, CDR2 SVAAGI. CDR3 nucleotides: TGTGCCAGCGTCGGGACTAGCGGGGCTAGCACAGATACGCAGTATTTT. This codes for CASVGTSGASTDTQYF.

The chain uses TRBV7-8 and TRBJ2-1; 10 positions match TRBD2. Germline V lookup: CDR1 SGHVS, CDR2 FQNEAQ. The CDR3 runs 15 residues. V lost 5 bases and J lost 6; bases outside the gene matches: 7. The CDR3 sequence: CASSPRASGGNEQFF. CDR3 bases: TGTGCCAGCAGCCCTCGGGCTAGCGGGGGCAATGAGCAGTTCTTC.

The chain joins TRBV11-2 to TRBJ2-1; 8 bases match TRBD1. The CDR3 is 14 amino acids. Germline assignment: CDR1 SGHAT and CDR2 FQNNGV. With 5 bases clipped from V and 7 bases from J, the junction kept 7 bases outside the gene matches. CDR3 protein: CASSPGGARNEQFF. The CDR3 DNA is TGTGCCAGCAGCCCAGGGGGCGCGAGGAATGAGCAGTTCTTC.

The chain carries TRBV19 and TRBJ1-1; D perhaps matches TRBD1 (6 bases). The CDR3 length is 15 residues. Trimming removed 7 bases from V and 3 bases from J, with 18 bases in between. CDR1 is LNHDA, CDR2 SQIVND, per germline (reference sequence). CDR3: CASNPRDKGYTEAFF. Written as DNA, the CDR3 is TGTGCCAGTAACCCCCGGGACAAGGGATACACTGAAGCTTTCTTT.

Only one count was recorded for this clone. The J gene is TRBJ2-3, the V gene TRBV2, with no clear D. The germline V and J ends were trimmed by 1 base and 3 bases, with 5 bases remaining between them. The CDR3 runs to 13 residues. Germline V lookup: CDR1 SNHLY, CDR2 FYNNEI. The CDR3 reads CASSEGLTDTQYF. CDR3 bases: TGTGCCAGCAGTGAAGGGCTTACAGATACGCAGTATTTT.

The rearrangement uses TRBV7-8 and TRBJ1-3; 8 bases align to TRBD1. V shed 5 bases, J shed 2 bases, and the junction held 5 bases outside the gene matches. Looked up from germline, CDR1 is SGHVS and CDR2 is FQNEAQ. The CDR3 consists of 15 residues. The CDR3 region is CASSIPQGAGNTIYF. The CDR3, as DNA: TGTGCCAGCAGCATACCACAGGGGGCTGGAAACACCATATATTTT.

V and J are TRBV6-1 and TRBJ2-7, with 11 positions matching TRBD2. V gave up 6 bases and J gave up 5 bases; unmatched junction bases: 6. The CDR3 consists of 14 residues. Germline assignment: CDR1 MNHNS and CDR2 SASEGT. Written as DNA, the CDR3 is TGTGCCAGCAGAACCGGGACTAGCGGTCACGAGCAGTACTTC. This encodes CASRTGTSGHEQYF.

The chain carries TRBV4-1 and TRBJ1-2, with D perhaps matching TRBD1 (6 bases). Germline V lookup: CDR1 MGHRA, CDR2 YSYEKL. V lost 0 bases, J lost 4 bases, and 15 bases lay in between. The CDR3 spans 16 residues. In nucleotides, the CDR3 is TGCGCCAGCAGCCAAGAGGGGGATGGGGGCTCCTATGGCTACACCTTC. Translating it yields CASSQEGDGGSYGYTF.

The V call is TRBV6-6, the J call TRBJ1-2; 8 positions agree with TRBD1. Germline V gene data show CDR1 as MNHNY and CDR2 as SVGAGI (reference sequence). V was clipped by 6 bases and J by 5 bases; unmatched bases: 5. There are 13 residues in the CDR3. The CDR3 DNA follows: TGTGCCAGCAGCATCGGACAGGGTTATGGCTACACCTTC. Its protein is CASSIGQGYGYTF.

The V call is TRBV11-2, the J call TRBJ2-5; 7 bases map to TRBD1. Per the germline V gene, CDR1 is SGHAT and CDR2 is FQNNGV. The CDR3 runs to 14 residues. V lost 3 bases and J lost 5; bases outside the gene matches: 6. The CDR3 loop is CASSLPGGTETQYF. DNA of the CDR3: TGTGCCAGCAGCTTGCCAGGGGGAACGGAGACCCAGTACTTC.